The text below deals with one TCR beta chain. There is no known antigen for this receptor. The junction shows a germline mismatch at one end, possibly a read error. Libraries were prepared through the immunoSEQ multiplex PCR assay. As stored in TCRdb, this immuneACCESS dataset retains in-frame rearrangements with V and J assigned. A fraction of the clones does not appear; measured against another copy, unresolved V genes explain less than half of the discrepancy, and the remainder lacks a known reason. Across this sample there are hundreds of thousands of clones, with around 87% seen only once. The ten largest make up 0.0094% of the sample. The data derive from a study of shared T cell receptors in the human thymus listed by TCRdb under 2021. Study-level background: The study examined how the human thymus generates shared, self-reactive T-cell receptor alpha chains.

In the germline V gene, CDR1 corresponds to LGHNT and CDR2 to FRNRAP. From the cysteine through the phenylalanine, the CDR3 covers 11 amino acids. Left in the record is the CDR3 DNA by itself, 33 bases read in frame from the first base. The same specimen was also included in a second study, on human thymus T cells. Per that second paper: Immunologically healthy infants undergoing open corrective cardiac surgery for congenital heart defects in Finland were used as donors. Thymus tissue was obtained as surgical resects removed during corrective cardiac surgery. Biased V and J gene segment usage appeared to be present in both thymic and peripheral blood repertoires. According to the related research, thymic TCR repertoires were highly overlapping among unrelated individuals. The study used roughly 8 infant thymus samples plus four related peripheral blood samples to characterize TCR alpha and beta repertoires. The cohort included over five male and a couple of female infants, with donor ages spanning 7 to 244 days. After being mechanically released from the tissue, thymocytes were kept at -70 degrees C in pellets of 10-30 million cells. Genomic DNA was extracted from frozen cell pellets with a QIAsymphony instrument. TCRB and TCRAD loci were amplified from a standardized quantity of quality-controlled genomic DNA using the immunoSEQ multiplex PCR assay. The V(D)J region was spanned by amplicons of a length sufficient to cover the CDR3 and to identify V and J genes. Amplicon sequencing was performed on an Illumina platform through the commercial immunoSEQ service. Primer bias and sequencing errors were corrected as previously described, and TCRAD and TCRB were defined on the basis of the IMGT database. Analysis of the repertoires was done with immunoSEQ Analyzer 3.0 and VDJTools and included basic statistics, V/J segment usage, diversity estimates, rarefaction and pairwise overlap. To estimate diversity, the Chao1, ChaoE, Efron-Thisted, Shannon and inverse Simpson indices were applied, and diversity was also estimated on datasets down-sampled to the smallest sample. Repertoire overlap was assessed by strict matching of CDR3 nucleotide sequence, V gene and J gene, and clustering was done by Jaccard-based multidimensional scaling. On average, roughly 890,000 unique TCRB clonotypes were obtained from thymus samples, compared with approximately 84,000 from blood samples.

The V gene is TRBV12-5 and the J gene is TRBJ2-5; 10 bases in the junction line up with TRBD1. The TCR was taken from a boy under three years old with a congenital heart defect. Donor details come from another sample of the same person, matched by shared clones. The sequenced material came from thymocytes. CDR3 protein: CASGLGTGVHF. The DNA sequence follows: TGTGCTAGTGGTCTGGGGACAGGGGTGCACTTC.